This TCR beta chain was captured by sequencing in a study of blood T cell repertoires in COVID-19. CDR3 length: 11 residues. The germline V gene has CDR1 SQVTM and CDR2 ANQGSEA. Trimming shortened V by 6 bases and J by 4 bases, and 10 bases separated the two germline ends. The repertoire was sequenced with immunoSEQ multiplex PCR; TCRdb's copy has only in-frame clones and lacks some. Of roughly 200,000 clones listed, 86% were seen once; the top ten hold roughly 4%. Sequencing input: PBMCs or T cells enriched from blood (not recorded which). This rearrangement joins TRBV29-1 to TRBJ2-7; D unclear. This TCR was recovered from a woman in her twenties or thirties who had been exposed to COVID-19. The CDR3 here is CSVTHEYEQYF. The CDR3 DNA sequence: TGCAGCGTCACTCACGAGTACGAGCAGTACTTC.